The source of this TCR beta chain is a study of T-cell reconstitution after alpha-beta-depleted transplantation in children. Study-wide findings and caveats: Surviving recipient T cells and thymic progenitors underlay high day-60 TCRbeta diversity in some patients. At the one-year point after transplant, T-cell counts and TCRbeta diversity were found to come mostly from T cells that had been newly produced. Several hundred rapidly expanded clones from non-depleted graft cells reportedly supplied alpha-beta T cells about two months post-transplant.

The CDR3 is made up of 14 amino acids. Looked up from germline, CDR1 is SGHTA and CDR2 is FQGNSA. The V gene end was trimmed by 3 bases and the J gene end by 5 bases; junction bases not matched to a gene: 4. This sample's TCRbeta library carried unique molecular identifier barcodes. Each CDR3 protein is one row after TCRdb ran MiXCR on the PCR reads. The sample carries approximately 980,000 distinct CDR3 sequences, under 30% recorded once. Turning to this clonotype: Its antigen is undetermined.

The chain recombines TRBV7-2 with TRBJ2-7; 10 positions match TRBD1. Sequences were derived from PBMCs, mostly from graft donor cells, sampled 360 days after TCRalphabeta/CD19-depleted stem cell transplant. The receptor's source is a boy younger than two who had a stem cell transplant for SCID, so the T cells may come from the graft donor. Written as DNA, the CDR3 is TGTGCCAGCAGCTTTCTAGGACAGGGGGACGAGCAGTACTTC. This gives the protein CASSFLGQGDEQYF.